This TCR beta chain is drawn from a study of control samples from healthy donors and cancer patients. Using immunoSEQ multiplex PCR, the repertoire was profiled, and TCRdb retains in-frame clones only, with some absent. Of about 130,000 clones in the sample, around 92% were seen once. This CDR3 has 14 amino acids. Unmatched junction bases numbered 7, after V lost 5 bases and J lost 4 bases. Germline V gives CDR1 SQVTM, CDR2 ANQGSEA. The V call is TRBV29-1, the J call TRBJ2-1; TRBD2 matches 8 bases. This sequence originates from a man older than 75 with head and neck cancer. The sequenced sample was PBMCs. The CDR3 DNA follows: TGCAGCGTTCTAGCGGGCAACCCTTACAATGAGCAGTTCTTC. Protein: CSVLAGNPYNEQFF.